Ten or more counts support the clone carrying this TCR beta chain. Time point described: sample taken at primary tumor resection. V was clipped by 2 bases and J by 9 bases; unmatched bases: 14. The CDR3 length is 16 residues. The germline V gene encodes CDR1 SGHVS and CDR2 FNYEAQ. The data were obtained in a study of spatial heterogeneity in lung cancer. Study-level background: Consistently, beta-chain sequences turned up in larger numbers than alpha-chain sequences did. Unique TCR and UMI combinations averaged more than ten appearances each in raw reads.

Using its own MiXCR run on the 5' RACE reads, TCRdb lists one record per CDR3 protein. This sample has some 40,000 distinct CDR3 sequences; around 3.1% occur once, and the top ten carry under 40%. The sequence was collected from a male donor with early-stage non-small cell lung cancer. The sample in question was normal lung tissue next to the tumor, obtained at surgery. The rearrangement joins TRBV7-6 to TRBJ2-3; 7 nucleotides agree with TRBD2. The CDR3: CASSLNPDGMGGTQYF. CDR3 in DNA: TGTGCCAGCAGCTTAAACCCGGACGGGATGGGGGGGACGCAGTATTTT.